These 14 T cell receptor beta chains came from one sample sequenced in a study of regulatory T cells in long-lasting Graves disease. Library construction for TCR beta used iRepertoire HTBI primers and Arm-PCR of CDR3 regions. From the multiplex PCR reads, TCRdb called clonotypes with MiXCR, one entry per CDR3 protein. The profile shows 500,000 or so distinct CDR3 sequences, around 15% of them singletons. Specified time point: newly diagnosed GD, antithyroid drugs for less than 3 months. There was RNA extracted from PBMCs, and the TCR library was made from it. The sample also formed part of further work on T cells in Graves' hyperthyroidism and ophthalmopathy.

This specimen consisted of peripheral blood mononuclear cells (PBMCs), obtained at new diagnosis, from a patient treated with antithyroid drugs. These receptors came from a woman aged 40 to 65 with Graves disease.

The J gene is TRBJ2-1, the V gene TRBV5-5, with a possible D match to TRBD2 (6 bases). Germline CDR1 reads SGHKS; CDR2 reads YYEKEE (reference sequence). Deletions cut 1 base from V and 8 bases from J, with 13 bases between. The CDR3 is made up of 14 amino acids. CDR3 DNA sequence: TGTGCCAGCAGCTTGCTGGGAGGAGGCTATGAGCAGTTCTTC. Amino acids: CASSLLGGGYEQFF.

The chain joins TRBV7-9 to TRBJ2-6; D remains ambiguous. This CDR3 is built from 15 residues. Germline CDR1 and CDR2: SEHNR and FQNEAQ (reference sequence). Between the trimmed V and J ends, which lost 3 bases and 0 bases, there was a span of 6 bases. The CDR3 sequence: CASSFFSSGANVLTF. The CDR3 DNA reads as TGTGCCAGCAGCTTTTTTAGCTCTGGGGCCAACGTCCTGACTTTC.

This clonotype was observed a single time. This may be a read error: a much more frequent sequence differs by one nucleotide. The chain has TRBV10-3 and TRBJ2-1, with D maybe TRBD2 (5 bases). The J call may be mistaken, given a closer DNA end match to TRBJ2-5. The CDR3 is 13 residues long. Germline V gives CDR1 ENHRY, CDR2 SYGVKD. The CDR3 is CAIKEAFSETQYF. In DNA form, the CDR3 reads TGTGCCATCAAGGAGGCCTTTTCCGAGACCCAGTACTTC.

The chain joins TRBV7-2 to TRBJ2-5; the D gene is possibly TRBD1 (6 bases). This CDR3 has 14 residues. Germline loops: CDR1 SGHTA, CDR2 FQGNSA. Trimming shortened V by 5 bases and J by 5 bases, and 15 bases separated the two germline ends. Here the CDR3 reads CASSPGGGVETQYF. In DNA form, the CDR3 reads TGTGCCAGCAGCCCAGGTGGGGGCGTGGAGACCCAGTACTTC.

This clonotype was observed a few times. This chain links TRBV29-1 with TRBJ2-1; D uncertain. Trimming removed 3 bases from V and 0 bases from J, with 15 bases in between. In germline, CDR1 is SQVTM, CDR2 ANQGSEA. This CDR3 contains 16 residues. Written as DNA, the CDR3 is TGCAGCGTTGACCCCCCCCGACAATCCTCCTACAATGAGCAGTTCTTC. Protein product: CSVDPPRQSSYNEQFF.

This clonotype occurred many times. The chain uses TRBV3-1 and TRBJ1-1; D remains ambiguous. The germline V gene has CDR1 LGHDT and CDR2 YNNKEL (reference sequence). V lost 5 bases to trimming and J lost 0 bases, with 13 bases between them. The CDR3 is made up of 15 amino acids. This CDR3 reads CASSLAGGLNTEAFF. CDR3 DNA: TGTGCCAGCAGCTTAGCGGGCGGATTGAACACTGAAGCTTTCTTT.

This clonotype was seen a handful of times. This chain connects TRBV18 to TRBJ1-5, with 7 bases fitting TRBD1. CDR1 KGHSH and CDR2 LQKENI come from the germline V gene. Germline trimming cut 5 bases from V and 2 bases from J; bases unmatched to any gene: 6. The CDR3 length is 15 residues. The chain's CDR3 is CASSKDRKGNQPQHF. In nucleotides, the CDR3 is TGTGCCAGCTCAAAGGACAGGAAGGGCAATCAGCCCCAGCATTTT.

The rearrangement joins TRBV12-3 or TRBV12-4 to TRBJ2-1, with unresolved D. Trimming pared 6 bases from V and 3 bases from J, leaving 18 bases between. The CDR3 contains 16 residues. The CDR3 sequence is CASSQEWYLDYNEQFF. CDR3 DNA: TGTGCCAGCAGCCAAGAATGGTATCTCGACTACAATGAGCAGTTCTTC.

V usage is TRBV19 and J usage is TRBJ1-5; no reliable D call. The CDR3 is 15 amino acids. Trimming removed 0 bases at V and 2 bases at J, with 8 bases between. Per germline, CDR1 LNHDA and CDR2 SQIVND (reference sequence). For the CDR3, the DNA is TGTGCCAGTAGTATAGAGGGGTTGGGCAATCAGCCCCAGCATTTT. Translated: CASSIEGLGNQPQHF.

This clonotype was observed a single time. Possible read error: a much larger clone is one base away. The chain links TRBV10-3 to TRBJ1-5; D gene unclear. Trimming stripped 3 bases from V and 6 bases from J, with 12 bases between. This CDR3 is 14 amino acids long. From germline, CDR1 is ENHRY and CDR2 SYGVKD. The CDR3 DNA reads as TGTGCCATCAGTGAAGGAGGGTTGGGTCAGCCCCAGCATTTT. Translating it yields CAISEGGLGQPQHF.

The table lists this clonotype with many counts. This chain uses TRBV12-3 or TRBV12-4 with TRBJ2-7; 9 positions agree with TRBD1. CDR3 length: 16 residues. The V gene end was trimmed by 6 bases and the J gene end by 3 bases; junction bases not matched to a gene: 12. CDR3 nucleotide sequence: TGTGCCAGCAGATCAGGGGGGGGACAGGGACTCTACGAGCAGTACTTC. Translation gives CASRSGGGQGLYEQYF.

The sample holds many counts of this clonotype. This rearrangement joins TRBV6-1 to TRBJ1-2; TRBD1 aligns across 8 bases. The germline V gene has CDR1 MNHNS and CDR2 SASEGT. This CDR3 region has 14 residues. J was trimmed by 8 bases and V by 5 bases; bases with no gene match: 10. In DNA, the CDR3 is TGTGCCAGCAGTCCCGGGGAGGACAGGGTAGGCTACACCTTC. Its protein product is CASSPGEDRVGYTF.

This clonotype appeared a few times. The chain couples TRBV12-3 or TRBV12-4 to TRBJ1-2, with a weak D call TRBD1 (6 bases). The V and J ends lost 4 bases and 0 bases respectively, with 15 bases between them. There are 16 residues in the CDR3. CDR3 in amino acids: CASSSTTGPANYGYTF. The CDR3 nucleotides are TGTGCCAGCAGTTCCACAACAGGGCCCGCTAACTATGGCTACACCTTC.

The V gene is TRBV7-6, the J gene TRBJ2-2; 7 nucleotides line up with TRBD2. The CDR3 consists of 15 residues. Germline CDR1 reads SGHVS; CDR2 reads FNYEAQ. The V segment lost 5 bases and the J segment 6 bases; nucleotides outside the gene matches: 9. The CDR3 sequence: CASSPTPGLAGELFF. CDR3 nucleotide sequence: TGTGCCAGCAGCCCGACACCAGGACTAGCCGGGGAGCTGTTTTTT.